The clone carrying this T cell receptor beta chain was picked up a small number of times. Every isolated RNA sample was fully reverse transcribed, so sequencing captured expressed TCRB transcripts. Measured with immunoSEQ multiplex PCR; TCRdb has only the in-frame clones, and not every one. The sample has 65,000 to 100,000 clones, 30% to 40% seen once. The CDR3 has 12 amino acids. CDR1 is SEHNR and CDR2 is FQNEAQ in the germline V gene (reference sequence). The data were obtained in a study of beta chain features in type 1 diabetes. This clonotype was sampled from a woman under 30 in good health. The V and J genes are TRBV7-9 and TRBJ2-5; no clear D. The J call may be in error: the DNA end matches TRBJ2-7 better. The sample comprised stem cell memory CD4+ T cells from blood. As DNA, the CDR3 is TGTGCCAGCAGCCCTGACTTCTACGAGCAGTACTTC. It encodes CASSPDFYEQYF.